This TCR beta chain was identified during a study of cytomegalovirus exposure and HLA in healthy donors. Study details: The platform used for the 100 to 150 validation repertoires matched that of the approximately 710 first-cohort repertoires, a later analysis reported.

On this clone itself: Its specificity is not known.

Overall study findings and caveats: A list of approximately 160 TCR beta chains associated with cytomegalovirus was given.

TCRdb keeps only in-frame clones here, not all; method: immunoSEQ multiplex PCR. The sample yields under 150,000 clones, about nine tenths seen once. This CDR3 has 13 amino acids. Germline CDR1 is SGHKS and CDR2 is YYEKEE (reference sequence). The V gene end was trimmed by 1 base and the J gene end by 6 bases; junction bases not matched to a gene: 4. The sequence was obtained from a man aged 18 to 29 in good health and CMV-seronegative. Sequencing was carried out using PBMCs. The V call is TRBV5-5, the J call TRBJ2-7; TRBD2 matches at 7 bases. The CDR3 DNA reads as TGTGCCAGCAGCTTGCTGGGGGGGTCCGAGCAGTACTTC. It yields the protein CASSLLGGSEQYF. Looking up the rest from reference TRBV5-5 and TRBJ2-7 gives the full variable domain: DAGVTQSPTHLIKTRGQQVTLRCSPISGHKSVSWYQQVLGQGPQFIFQYYEKEERGRGNFPDRFSARQFPNYSSELNVNALLLGDSALYLCASSLLGGSEQYFGPGTRLTVT.